A selection of T cell receptor beta chains follows, all from one sample in a study of OX40 agonist ivuxolimab in advanced cancers. The repertoire was sequenced with immunoSEQ multiplex PCR; TCRdb's copy has only in-frame clones and lacks some. In the table there are some 86,000 clones, approximately 92% of which are singletons. The sample was CD4+ or CD8+ T cells sorted from blood, taken in a trial of the OX40 agonist ivuxolimab. The receptors were sampled from an adult with an advanced solid tumor such as melanoma, head and neck, liver or kidney cancer. The CDR3 runs from the conserved cysteine through the conserved F or W. Fields, in order: J gene, CDR3 length, D gene, V gene, clone size, CDR3 DNA, CDR3 protein. D genes are given only for firm matches. Only some rows state a clone size, as once, few, many or a class for expanded clones.

J gene: TRBJ2-1; CDR3 length: 15; D gene: TRBD1; V gene: TRBV18; clone size: once; CDR3 DNA: TGTGCCAGCTCACCTCAGGACAGGCAGAGGAATGAGCAGTTCTTC; CDR3 protein: CASSPQDRQRNEQFF
J gene: TRBJ1-3; CDR3 length: 15; D gene: .; V gene: TRBV2; clone size: .; CDR3 DNA: TGTGCCAGCAGTGAAAGAGTTTTCTCTGGAAACACCATATATTTT; CDR3 protein: CASSERVFSGNTIYF
J gene: TRBJ2-7; CDR3 length: 16; D gene: TRBD1; V gene: TRBV28; clone size: .; CDR3 DNA: TGTGCCAGCAGTGGCCCGGGACAGGGTATCTCCTACGAGCAGTACTTC; CDR3 protein: CASSGPGQGISYEQYF
J gene: TRBJ2-3; CDR3 length: 12; D gene: .; V gene: TRBV6-5; clone size: .; CDR3 DNA: TGTGCCAGCAGCGGACTCACAGATACGCAGTATTTT; CDR3 protein: CASSGLTDTQYF
J gene: TRBJ2-4; CDR3 length: 15; D gene: .; V gene: TRBV19; clone size: .; CDR3 DNA: TGTGCCAGTAGTATAATCGGTACGGCCGAAGGCATTCAGTACTTC; CDR3 protein: CASSIIGTAEGIQYF
J gene: TRBJ1-2; CDR3 length: 12; D gene: .; V gene: TRBV5-1; clone size: few; CDR3 DNA: TGCGCCAGCAGCGAGGACGGCTATGGCTACACCTTC; CDR3 protein: CASSEDGYGYTF
J gene: TRBJ1-2; CDR3 length: 16; D gene: .; V gene: TRBV7-8; clone size: .; CDR3 DNA: TGTGCCAGCAGCTTAGGGGCGACATCAGCTAACTATGGCTACACCTTC; CDR3 protein: CASSLGATSANYGYTF
J gene: TRBJ1-3; CDR3 length: 17; D gene: .; V gene: TRBV21-1; clone size: .; CDR3 DNA: TGTGCCAGCAGCTCCACGGGGGGATCGAGCCCTGGAAACACCATATATTTT; CDR3 protein: CASSSTGGSSPGNTIYF
J gene: TRBJ2-7; CDR3 length: 14; D gene: .; V gene: TRBV28; clone size: .; CDR3 DNA: TGTGCCAGCAGTTTTTTGACTAGTATCTACGAGCAGTACTTC; CDR3 protein: CASSFLTSIYEQYF
J gene: TRBJ1-3; CDR3 length: 14; D gene: TRBD1; V gene: TRBV6-6; clone size: many; CDR3 DNA: TGTGCCAGCAGTCTTACAGGGGCTGGAAACACCATATATTTT; CDR3 protein: CASSLTGAGNTIYF
J gene: TRBJ2-4; CDR3 length: 15; D gene: TRBD1; V gene: TRBV5-6; clone size: .; CDR3 DNA: TGTGCCAGCAGCTTTGGGACAGGGGCACAAGGCATTCAGTACTTC; CDR3 protein: CASSFGTGAQGIQYF
J gene: TRBJ2-5; CDR3 length: 15; D gene: .; V gene: TRBV5-1; clone size: .; CDR3 DNA: TGCGCCAGCAGCTTGGTTTTGGCCACCGGGGAGACCCAGTACTTC; CDR3 protein: CASSLVLATGETQYF
J gene: TRBJ2-1; CDR3 length: 16; D gene: TRBD2; V gene: TRBV7-2; clone size: .; CDR3 DNA: TGTGCCAGCAGCTTAGTTCAAGGACTAGCGAACAATGAGCAGTTCTTC; CDR3 protein: CASSLVQGLANNEQFF
J gene: TRBJ2-7; CDR3 length: 15; D gene: .; V gene: TRBV6-1; clone size: .; CDR3 DNA: TGTGCCAGCAGGGATAGACAGAGGAGCTCCTACGAGCAGTACTTC; CDR3 protein: CASRDRQRSSYEQYF
J gene: TRBJ2-5; CDR3 length: 14; D gene: .; V gene: TRBV2; clone size: .; CDR3 DNA: TGTGCCAGCAGCAAATCCCCCTCCCAAGAGACCCAGTACTTC; CDR3 protein: CASSKSPSQETQYF
J gene: TRBJ2-7; CDR3 length: 12; D gene: .; V gene: TRBV30; clone size: .; CDR3 DNA: TGTGCCTGGAGGAGGCTAGCGTACGAGCAGTACTTC; CDR3 protein: CAWRRLAYEQYF
J gene: TRBJ1-1; CDR3 length: 12; D gene: TRBD1; V gene: TRBV28; clone size: .; CDR3 DNA: TGTGCCAGCGGGATAAACAGGGGGGGAGCTTTCTTT; CDR3 protein: CASGINRGGAFF
J gene: TRBJ2-7; CDR3 length: 15; D gene: TRBD1; V gene: TRBV10-3; clone size: .; CDR3 DNA: TGTGCCATCAGTGTGGGACAGGGAGGCACCTACGAGCAGTACTTC; CDR3 protein: CAISVGQGGTYEQYF
J gene: TRBJ1-5; CDR3 length: 15; D gene: .; V gene: TRBV4-2; clone size: once; CDR3 DNA: TGTGCCAGCAGCCAAGTGGGGGAAAGAAATCAGCCCCAGCATTTT; CDR3 protein: CASSQVGERNQPQHF
J gene: TRBJ2-7; CDR3 length: 15; D gene: TRBD2; V gene: TRBV27; clone size: .; CDR3 DNA: TGTGCCAGCAGAGGGTGGCGGGAGATCGCCTACGAGCAGTACTTC; CDR3 protein: CASRGWREIAYEQYF
J gene: TRBJ2-6; CDR3 length: 14; D gene: TRBD1; V gene: TRBV30; clone size: .; CDR3 DNA: TGTGCCTGCCCGACAGGGCCAGGGGCCAACGTCCTGACTTTC; CDR3 protein: CACPTGPGANVLTF
J gene: TRBJ2-3; CDR3 length: 17; D gene: TRBD1; V gene: TRBV7-9; clone size: .; CDR3 DNA: TGTGCCAGCAGCCTTATCCAGGACAGGGAAGGGGTAGATACGCAGTATTTT; CDR3 protein: CASSLIQDREGVDTQYF
J gene: TRBJ2-6; CDR3 length: 17; D gene: TRBD2; V gene: TRBV18; clone size: .; CDR3 DNA: TGTGCCAGCTCACCACCAGGGAGGGGCTCTGGGGCCAACGTCCTGACTTTC; CDR3 protein: CASSPPGRGSGANVLTF
J gene: TRBJ2-3; CDR3 length: 16; D gene: TRBD2; V gene: TRBV5-6; clone size: .; CDR3 DNA: TGTGCCAGCAGCACCCCGGCGGGAGGGGTTACAGATACGCAGTATTTT; CDR3 protein: CASSTPAGGVTDTQYF
J gene: TRBJ1-1; CDR3 length: 13; D gene: TRBD1; V gene: TRBV5-1; clone size: once; CDR3 DNA: TGCGCCAGCAGCAGCTCAGGGGACAGGGAAGCTTTCTTT; CDR3 protein: CASSSSGDREAFF
J gene: TRBJ2-2; CDR3 length: 16; D gene: .; V gene: TRBV27; clone size: few; CDR3 DNA: TGTGCCAGCAAACTAAACAGGGCCGCGAACACCGGGGAGCTGTTTTTT; CDR3 protein: CASKLNRAANTGELFF
J gene: TRBJ2-7; CDR3 length: 19; D gene: TRBD2; V gene: TRBV7-3; clone size: .; CDR3 DNA: TGTGCCAGCTACGGGGGGGAAACCCCCTACGACGAAACCCCCTACGAGCAGTACTTC; CDR3 protein: CASYGGETPYDETPYEQYF
J gene: TRBJ2-3; CDR3 length: 18; D gene: TRBD2; V gene: TRBV4-2; clone size: .; CDR3 DNA: TGTGCCAGCAGCCAAAGGGGGAGTACTAGCGGGAGATCCGATACGCAGTATTTT; CDR3 protein: CASSQRGSTSGRSDTQYF
J gene: TRBJ2-6; CDR3 length: 15; D gene: .; V gene: TRBV7-9; clone size: .; CDR3 DNA: TGTGCCAGCAGCGAGGGTGCTTCCAGGGCCAACGTCCTGACTTTC; CDR3 protein: CASSEGASRANVLTF
J gene: TRBJ2-5; CDR3 length: 12; D gene: .; V gene: TRBV11-2; clone size: .; CDR3 DNA: TGTGCCAGCAGCGCGTACCAAGAGACCCAGTACTTC; CDR3 protein: CASSAYQETQYF
J gene: TRBJ2-3; CDR3 length: 16; D gene: .; V gene: TRBV19; clone size: .; CDR3 DNA: TGTGCCAGTAGTATATTCGGCAACCCATCACCAGATACGCAGTATTTT; CDR3 protein: CASSIFGNPSPDTQYF
J gene: TRBJ2-7; CDR3 length: 18; D gene: .; V gene: TRBV5-1; clone size: .; CDR3 DNA: TGCGCCAGCAGCTTGGTAACCCGGACCCGAAGTCCCGTCTACGAGCAGTACTTC; CDR3 protein: CASSLVTRTRSPVYEQYF
J gene: TRBJ1-5; CDR3 length: 14; D gene: TRBD1; V gene: TRBV2; clone size: .; CDR3 DNA: TGTGCCAGCAGTGCGGGACAGGGAAATCAGCCCCAGCATTTT; CDR3 protein: CASSAGQGNQPQHF
J gene: TRBJ2-3; CDR3 length: 14; D gene: TRBD1; V gene: TRBV25-1; clone size: .; CDR3 DNA: TGTGCCAGCAGGCTGACAGGGGGCACAGATACGCAGTATTTT; CDR3 protein: CASRLTGGTDTQYF
J gene: TRBJ1-2; CDR3 length: 14; D gene: .; V gene: TRBV5-1; clone size: once; CDR3 DNA: TGCGCCAGCAGCTCGGACAGTGGCAACTATGGCTACACCTTC; CDR3 protein: CASSSDSGNYGYTF
J gene: TRBJ2-1; CDR3 length: 16; D gene: .; V gene: TRBV18; clone size: .; CDR3 DNA: TGTGCCAGCTCACCCCGACTAGAGAGCTCCTACAATGAGCAGTTCTTC; CDR3 protein: CASSPRLESSYNEQFF
J gene: TRBJ2-7; CDR3 length: 16; D gene: .; V gene: TRBV7-9; clone size: once; CDR3 DNA: TGTGCCAGCAGCTTTTTCGGGGGCCAGAGGGGCTACGAGCAGTACTTC; CDR3 protein: CASSFFGGQRGYEQYF
J gene: TRBJ1-1; CDR3 length: 13; D gene: .; V gene: TRBV29-1; clone size: .; CDR3 DNA: TGCAGCGTTGATGGACAGAAGAACACTGAAGCTTTCTTT; CDR3 protein: CSVDGQKNTEAFF
J gene: TRBJ2-7; CDR3 length: 15; D gene: TRBD2; V gene: TRBV5-5; clone size: .; CDR3 DNA: TGTGCCAGCAGCGTATCGGGACTAGCGATCTACGAGCAGTACTTC; CDR3 protein: CASSVSGLAIYEQYF
J gene: TRBJ2-2; CDR3 length: 14; D gene: TRBD2; V gene: TRBV7-6; clone size: once; CDR3 DNA: TGTGCCAGCCAGCGGGAGATAAACACCGGGGAGCTGTTTTTT; CDR3 protein: CASQREINTGELFF
J gene: TRBJ2-7; CDR3 length: 14; D gene: .; V gene: TRBV5-4; clone size: .; CDR3 DNA: TGTGCCAGCAATGAGGGACTCCCCGCGAGTGGGCAGTACTTC; CDR3 protein: CASNEGLPASGQYF
J gene: TRBJ1-5; CDR3 length: 13; D gene: .; V gene: TRBV29-1; clone size: few; CDR3 DNA: TGCAGCGCTGGGGACGGTTTGGATCAGCCCCAGCATTTT; CDR3 protein: CSAGDGLDQPQHF
J gene: TRBJ2-2; CDR3 length: 13; D gene: TRBD2; V gene: TRBV30; clone size: .; CDR3 DNA: TGTGCCTGGACCGGGAGGGGCACCGGGGAGCTGTTTTTT; CDR3 protein: CAWTGRGTGELFF
J gene: TRBJ2-7; CDR3 length: 13; D gene: .; V gene: TRBV5-4; clone size: .; CDR3 DNA: TGTGCCAGCAGCATGGCCGGGGGTTACGAGCAGTACTTC; CDR3 protein: CASSMAGGYEQYF
J gene: TRBJ1-2; CDR3 length: 14; D gene: .; V gene: TRBV28; clone size: .; CDR3 DNA: TGTGCCAGCAGTTTGATTGGCAGGACCTATGGCTACACCTTC; CDR3 protein: CASSLIGRTYGYTF
J gene: TRBJ2-1; CDR3 length: 17; D gene: .; V gene: TRBV12-2; clone size: .; CDR3 DNA: TGTGCAAGTCGCTCGGGAGGACTAGAGCGGGCCCACAATGAGCAGTTCTTC; CDR3 protein: CASRSGGLERAHNEQFF
J gene: TRBJ1-1; CDR3 length: 14; D gene: .; V gene: TRBV28; clone size: .; CDR3 DNA: TGTGCCAGCAGCCGTGGGGACGTAAACACTGAAGCTTTCTTT; CDR3 protein: CASSRGDVNTEAFF
J gene: TRBJ2-7; CDR3 length: 13; D gene: .; V gene: TRBV30; clone size: .; CDR3 DNA: TGTGCCTGGAGTGTAGACAGGCCCTACGAGCAGTACTTC; CDR3 protein: CAWSVDRPYEQYF
J gene: TRBJ1-5; CDR3 length: 15; D gene: .; V gene: TRBV2; clone size: .; CDR3 DNA: TGTGCCAGCACCCCTAGACGTTATAGCAATCAGCCCCAGCATTTT; CDR3 protein: CASTPRRYSNQPQHF
J gene: TRBJ2-3; CDR3 length: 15; D gene: TRBD2; V gene: TRBV7-2; clone size: .; CDR3 DNA: TGTGCCAGCAGCTCCGAGCGGGGATCCACAGATACGCAGTATTTT; CDR3 protein: CASSSERGSTDTQYF
J gene: TRBJ2-1; CDR3 length: 12; D gene: TRBD1; V gene: TRBV10-3; clone size: .; CDR3 DNA: TGTGCCATCAGGGCCGGACAGGATGAGCAGTTCTTC; CDR3 protein: CAIRAGQDEQFF
J gene: TRBJ1-5; CDR3 length: 13; D gene: .; V gene: TRBV18; clone size: .; CDR3 DNA: TGTGCCAGCTCACCTGACAGTGTCCAGCCCCAGCATTTT; CDR3 protein: CASSPDSVQPQHF
J gene: TRBJ1-5; CDR3 length: 14; D gene: .; V gene: TRBV27; clone size: .; CDR3 DNA: TGTGCCAGCAGTTCCCACAATAGCAATCAGCCCCAGCATTTT; CDR3 protein: CASSSHNSNQPQHF
J gene: TRBJ1-2; CDR3 length: 16; D gene: TRBD1; V gene: TRBV5-6; clone size: .; CDR3 DNA: TGTGCCAGCAGCTCGGTAACCGGACAGGGGCGCTATGGCTACACCTTC; CDR3 protein: CASSSVTGQGRYGYTF
J gene: TRBJ1-2; CDR3 length: 14; D gene: TRBD1; V gene: TRBV11-2; clone size: .; CDR3 DNA: TGTGCCAGCAGCCCGATGACAGGGGGCTGGGGCTACACCTTC; CDR3 protein: CASSPMTGGWGYTF
J gene: TRBJ2-5; CDR3 length: 16; D gene: TRBD1; V gene: TRBV4-1; clone size: .; CDR3 DNA: TGCGCCAGCAGCACCCGGACAGGGGACCTCGGCAAGACCCAGTACTTC; CDR3 protein: CASSTRTGDLGKTQYF
J gene: TRBJ2-6; CDR3 length: 13; D gene: .; V gene: TRBV28; clone size: .; CDR3 DNA: TGTGCCAGCAGTTTGTCTGGGGCCAACGTCCTGACTTTC; CDR3 protein: CASSLSGANVLTF